The TCR beta chain under discussion was sequenced for a study of blood T cell repertoires in COVID-19. Assay used: immunoSEQ multiplex PCR; TCRdb lists only in-frame clones, some missing. The table has about 430,000 clones, about 88% seen once. The V and J ends lost 0 bases and 1 base respectively, with 12 bases between them. From germline, CDR1 is SGHDN and CDR2 FVKESK. This CDR3 has 17 amino acids. J is TRBJ2-2 and V is TRBV14, with D maybe TRBD2 (5 bases). The receptor was derived from a woman between 18 and 29 years old who had been exposed to COVID-19. The sample comprised PBMCs or T cells enriched from blood (not recorded which). The DNA for the CDR3 is TGTGCCAGCAGCCAAGATTCCCTAGCAGGGAACACCGGGGAGCTGTTTTTT. Translated, it gives CASSQDSLAGNTGELFF.